This TCR beta chain was obtained from a study of OX40 agonist ivuxolimab in advanced cancers. About the research overall: Partial responses were achieved by three patients, one with hepatocellular carcinoma and two with cutaneous melanoma.

Data came from immunoSEQ multiplex PCR; TCRdb stores just in-frame clones and leaves some out. The sample has around 48,000 clones; approximately 83% are singletons. CDR1 and CDR2 from the germline V gene are SNHLY and FYNNEI. The CDR3 runs 17 residues. V was cut by 3 bases and J by 0 bases, with 14 bases left in between. The sample here was CD4+ or CD8+ T cells sorted from blood, taken in a trial of the OX40 agonist ivuxolimab. This rearrangement joins TRBV2 to TRBJ2-2; possible D gene TRBD2, 6 bases. The receptor's source is an adult with an advanced solid tumor such as melanoma, head and neck, liver or kidney cancer. CDR3 sequence reads: CASSETIRGTNTGELFF. CDR3 DNA sequence: TGTGCCAGCAGTGAGACGATTCGGGGGACGAACACCGGGGAGCTGTTTTTT.